This T cell receptor beta chain was obtained from a study of cytomegalovirus exposure and HLA in healthy donors. General study results and limits: In a later analysis, 17,000 or so TCR beta sequences were associated with HLA alleles at 0.05 false discovery rate. Reports credit the classifier with highly specific, highly sensitive diagnosis of cytomegalovirus status. In a later analysis, TCR association rates varied by HLA locus: DRB1 most, HLA-C fewest.

Note on this clone: What it binds is unknown.

The primer mix had 60 Vbeta and 13 Jbeta primers. Repertoires were generated with immunoSEQ multiplex PCR, while TCRdb's copy carries only in-frame clones and drops some. The table has around 150,000 clones, around 80% seen once; the top ten hold around 4.6%. This CDR3 is 15 amino acids long. With V trimmed by 6 bases and J by 5 bases, 9 bases remained unmatched. Germline lookup yields CDR1 MNHNS and CDR2 SASEGT. The sequence came from a male donor in good health and CMV-seronegative. The chain has TRBV6-1 and TRBJ1-5, with 8 bases matching TRBD1. The sample consisted of PBMCs. The DNA for the CDR3 is TGTGCCAGCAGCCAAACCAGGGGGCGGGATCAGCCCCAGCATTTT. Amino acids: CASSQTRGRDQPQHF.